This T cell receptor (beta chain) was identified during a study of early T cells in non-severe SARS-CoV-2 infection. V was cut by 1 base and J by 7 bases, with 11 bases left in between. From germline, CDR1 is SNHLY and CDR2 FYNNEI. The CDR3 runs 14 residues. TCRdb ran MiXCR on the 5' RACE reads and lists one entry per CDR3 protein. The profile shows approximately 65,000 distinct CDR3 sequences, 11% of them singletons. This clonotype was detected many times. What was sequenced was whole blood. This clonotype was obtained from an adult who was a healthcare worker with PCR-confirmed SARS-CoV-2 infection or an uninfected control (not recorded which). This chain joins TRBV2 and TRBJ1-5; D is undetermined. The CDR3 spells CASSEGAEHQPQHF. Here the CDR3 DNA reads TGTGCCAGCAGTGAAGGGGCAGAACACCAGCCCCAGCATTTT.